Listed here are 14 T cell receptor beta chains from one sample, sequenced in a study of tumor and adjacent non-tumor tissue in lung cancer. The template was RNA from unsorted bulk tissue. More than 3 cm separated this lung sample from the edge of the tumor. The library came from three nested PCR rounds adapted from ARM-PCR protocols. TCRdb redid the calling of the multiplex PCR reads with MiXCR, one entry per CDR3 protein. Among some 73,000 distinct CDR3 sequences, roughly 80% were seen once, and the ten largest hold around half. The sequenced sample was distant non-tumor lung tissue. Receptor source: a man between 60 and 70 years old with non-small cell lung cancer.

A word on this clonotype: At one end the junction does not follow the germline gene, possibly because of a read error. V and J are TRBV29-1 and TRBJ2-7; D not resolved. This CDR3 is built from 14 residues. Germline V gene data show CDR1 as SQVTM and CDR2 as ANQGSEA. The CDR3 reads CSAIELAHSYEQYF. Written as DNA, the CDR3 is TGCAGCGCGATCGAGCTGGCCCACTCCTACGAACAGTACTTC.

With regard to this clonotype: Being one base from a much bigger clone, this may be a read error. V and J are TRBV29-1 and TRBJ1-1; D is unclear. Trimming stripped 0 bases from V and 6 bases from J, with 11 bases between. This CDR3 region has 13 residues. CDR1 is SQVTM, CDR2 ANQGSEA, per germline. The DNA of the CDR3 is TGCAGCGTTGAAGACCCCATCTCTGCTGAAGCTTTCTTT. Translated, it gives CSVEDPISAEAFF.

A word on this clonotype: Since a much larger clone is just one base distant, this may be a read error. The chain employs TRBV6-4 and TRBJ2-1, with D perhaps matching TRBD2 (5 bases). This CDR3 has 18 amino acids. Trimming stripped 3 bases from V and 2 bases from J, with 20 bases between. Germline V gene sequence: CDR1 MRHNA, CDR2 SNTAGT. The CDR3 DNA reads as TGTGCCAGCAGTGAGTCCGCTAGGAGGAAAAGGACCTACAATGAGCAGTTCTTC. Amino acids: CASSESARRKRTYNEQFF.

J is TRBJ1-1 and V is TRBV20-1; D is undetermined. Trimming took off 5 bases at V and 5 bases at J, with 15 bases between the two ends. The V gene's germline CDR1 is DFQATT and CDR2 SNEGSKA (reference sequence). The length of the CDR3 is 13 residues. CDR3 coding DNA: TGCAGTGCTCTAATAGGGAAGAATACTGAAGCTTTCTTT. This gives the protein CSALIGKNTEAFF.

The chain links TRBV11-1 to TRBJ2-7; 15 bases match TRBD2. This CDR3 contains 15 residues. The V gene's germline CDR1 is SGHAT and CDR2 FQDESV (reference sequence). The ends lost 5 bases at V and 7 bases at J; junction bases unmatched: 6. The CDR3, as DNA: TGTGCCAGCAGCAGGACTAGCGGGGGGGCTCGGGAGCAGTACTTC. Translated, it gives CASSRTSGGAREQYF.

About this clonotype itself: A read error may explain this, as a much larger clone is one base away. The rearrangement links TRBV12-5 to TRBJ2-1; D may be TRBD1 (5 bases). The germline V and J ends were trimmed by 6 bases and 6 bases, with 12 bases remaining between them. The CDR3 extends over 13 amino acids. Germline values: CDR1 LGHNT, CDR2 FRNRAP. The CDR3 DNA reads TGTGCTAGTGGAGCCGACAGTGGCAATGAGCAGTTCTTC. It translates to CASGADSGNEQFF.

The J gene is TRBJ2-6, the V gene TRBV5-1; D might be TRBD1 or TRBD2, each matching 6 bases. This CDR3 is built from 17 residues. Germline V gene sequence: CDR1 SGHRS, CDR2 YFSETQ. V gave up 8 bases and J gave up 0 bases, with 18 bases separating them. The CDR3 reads CASRAGTHYSGANVLTF. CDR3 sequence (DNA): TGCGCCAGTCGGGCGGGGACACACTACTCTGGGGCCAACGTCCTGACTTTC.

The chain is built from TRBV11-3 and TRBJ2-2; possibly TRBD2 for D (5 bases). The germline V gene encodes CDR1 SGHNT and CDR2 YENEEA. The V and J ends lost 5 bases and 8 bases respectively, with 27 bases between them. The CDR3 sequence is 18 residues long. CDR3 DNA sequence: TGTGCCAGCAGCCAAGCGTGTTTCCGACTCCGAGGGAGAGGGGAGCTGTTTTTT. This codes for CASSQACFRLRGRGELFF.

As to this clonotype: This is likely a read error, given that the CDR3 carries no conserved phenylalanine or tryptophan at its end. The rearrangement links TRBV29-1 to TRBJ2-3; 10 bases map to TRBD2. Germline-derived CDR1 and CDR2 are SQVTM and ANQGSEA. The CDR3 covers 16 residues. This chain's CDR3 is CSVTIRAGGPSDTQYS. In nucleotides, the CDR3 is TGCAGCGTCACAATCCGAGCGGGAGGGCCGTCAGACACGCAGTATTCT.

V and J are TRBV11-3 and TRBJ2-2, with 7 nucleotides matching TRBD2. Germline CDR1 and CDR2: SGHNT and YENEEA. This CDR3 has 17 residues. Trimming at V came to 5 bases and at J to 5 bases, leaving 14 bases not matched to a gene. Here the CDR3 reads CASSHIATSRVTGELFF. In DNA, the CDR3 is TGTGCCAGCAGCCACATCGCGACTAGCAGGGTGACCGGGGAGCTGTTTTTT.

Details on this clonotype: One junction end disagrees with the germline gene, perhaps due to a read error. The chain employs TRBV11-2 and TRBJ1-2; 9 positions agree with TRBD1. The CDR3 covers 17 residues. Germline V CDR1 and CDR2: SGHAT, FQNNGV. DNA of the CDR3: TGTGCAAGCAGCCCCGCGGCGGGACAGGGCTTCAACCACGGCTACACCTTC. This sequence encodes CASSPAAGQGFNHGYTF.

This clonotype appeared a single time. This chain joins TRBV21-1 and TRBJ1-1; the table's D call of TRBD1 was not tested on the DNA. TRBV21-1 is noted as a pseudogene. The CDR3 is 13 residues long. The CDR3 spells CASSTARVAEAFF. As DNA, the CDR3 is TGTGCCAGCAGCACGGCCAGGGTGGCTGAAGCTTTCTTT.

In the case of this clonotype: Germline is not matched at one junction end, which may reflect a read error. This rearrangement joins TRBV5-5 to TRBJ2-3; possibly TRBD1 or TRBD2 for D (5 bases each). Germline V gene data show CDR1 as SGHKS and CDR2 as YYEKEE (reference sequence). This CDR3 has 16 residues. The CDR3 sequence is CASILIPDTKGDTQYF. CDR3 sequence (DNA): TGTGCCAGCATCTTGATACCGGACACTAAGGGAGATACGCAATATTTT.

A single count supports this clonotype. CDR3 nucleotides: TGCAGTGCTAGATCAACCGGCAATGAGCAGTTCTTC. Its translation is CSARSTGNEQFF. The chain couples TRBV20-1 to TRBJ2-1; D is undetermined. V lost 2 bases, J lost 6 bases, and 8 bases lay in between. The CDR3 consists of 12 residues. In germline, CDR1 is DFQATT, CDR2 SNEGSKA (reference sequence).